A selection of T cell receptor beta chains follows, all from one sample in a study of blood T cells in healthy people across ages. From the 5' RACE reads, TCRdb called clonotypes with MiXCR, one entry per CDR3 protein. This sample has some 800,000 distinct CDR3 sequences, with 40% to 50% found just once. Sequencing input: blood. The receptors derive from a man in his 60s in good health. Both conserved end residues are part of each CDR3. Fields, in order: clone size, D gene, J gene, V gene, CDR3 protein, CDR3 DNA. D genes are given only for firm matches. Rows give clone size only sometimes, using once, few, many, or a class for an expanded clone.

clone_size: .; d_call: TRBD1; j_call: TRBJ2-7; v_call: TRBV5-1; cdr3_aa: CASSPILTGSTYEQYF; cdr3_nt: TGCGCCAGCAGCCCGATCTTGACAGGGTCCACTTACGAGCAGTACTTC
clone_size: few; d_call: TRBD2; j_call: TRBJ2-7; v_call: TRBV20-1; cdr3_aa: CSATGTSGGPYEQYF; cdr3_nt: TGCAGTGCTACCGGGACTAGCGGGGGGCCCTACGAGCAGTACTTC
clone_size: .; d_call: .; j_call: TRBJ2-7; v_call: TRBV14; cdr3_aa: CASSRMDRVIDYEQYF; cdr3_nt: TGTGCCAGCAGCAGAATGGACCGGGTAATCGACTACGAGCAGTACTTC
clone_size: .; d_call: .; j_call: TRBJ2-1; v_call: TRBV2; cdr3_aa: CASSDQGISYNEQFF; cdr3_nt: TGTGCCAGCAGTGATCAGGGTATCTCCTACAATGAGCAGTTCTTC
clone_size: few; d_call: .; j_call: TRBJ1-2; v_call: TRBV3-1; cdr3_aa: CASSRALDYGYTF; cdr3_nt: TGTGCCAGCAGCCGGGCGCTTGACTATGGCTACACCTTC
clone_size: .; d_call: .; j_call: TRBJ2-6; v_call: TRBV7-3; cdr3_aa: CASSLPLSGVNVLTF; cdr3_nt: TGTGCCAGCAGCTTACCTCTCTCTGGGGTCAACGTCCTGACTTTC
clone_size: .; d_call: TRBD1; j_call: TRBJ2-5; v_call: TRBV24-1; cdr3_aa: CATSETGTGETQYF; cdr3_nt: TGTGCCACCAGTGAAACAGGGACAGGGGAGACCCAGTACTTC
clone_size: .; d_call: .; j_call: TRBJ2-1; v_call: TRBV27; cdr3_aa: CASRGRMTNEQFF; cdr3_nt: TGTGCCAGCAGGGGACGGATGACTAATGAGCAGTTCTTC
clone_size: few; d_call: .; j_call: TRBJ2-7; v_call: TRBV21-1; cdr3_aa: CASSKEVRAGDEQYF; cdr3_nt: TGTGCCAGCAGCAAAGAGGTTAGAGCTGGGGACGAGCAGTACTTC
clone_size: .; d_call: .; j_call: TRBJ1-4; v_call: TRBV7-2; cdr3_aa: CASSSVGTNEKLFF; cdr3_nt: TGTGCCAGCAGCTCGGTCGGGACTAATGAAAAACTGTTTTTT
clone_size: .; d_call: TRBD1; j_call: TRBJ1-6; v_call: TRBV7-9; cdr3_aa: CASSSPQGNSPLHF; cdr3_nt: TGTGCCAGCAGCTCCCCACAGGGGAATTCACCCCTCCACTTT
clone_size: .; d_call: .; j_call: TRBJ1-5; v_call: TRBV2; cdr3_aa: CASSSVNQGSNQPQHF; cdr3_nt: TGTGCCAGCAGTTCCGTGAACCAGGGGAGCAATCAGCCCCAGCATTTT
clone_size: once; d_call: TRBD2; j_call: TRBJ2-4; v_call: TRBV14; cdr3_aa: CASSQVHGRGLAKNIQYF; cdr3_nt: TGTGCCAGCAGCCAAGTCCATGGGAGGGGACTAGCCAAAAACATTCAGTACTTC
clone_size: .; d_call: .; j_call: TRBJ2-7; v_call: TRBV7-2; cdr3_aa: CASSPYSGGSHEQYF; cdr3_nt: TGTGCCAGCAGCCCTTACTCAGGGGGGAGCCACGAGCAGTACTTC
clone_size: .; d_call: TRBD1; j_call: TRBJ2-3; v_call: TRBV28; cdr3_aa: CASSFAGTGSDTQYF; cdr3_nt: TGTGCCAGCAGCTTCGCCGGGACAGGGTCAGATACGCAGTATTTT
clone_size: .; d_call: .; j_call: TRBJ2-1; v_call: TRBV20-1; cdr3_aa: CSAREQGVYNEQFF; cdr3_nt: TGCAGTGCTAGAGAACAAGGGGTCTACAATGAGCAGTTCTTC
clone_size: .; d_call: TRBD1; j_call: TRBJ1-5; v_call: TRBV6-2/TRBV6-3; cdr3_aa: CASSQDRGARVPISNQPQHF; cdr3_nt: TGTGCCAGCAGTCAGGACAGGGGCGCAAGGGTACCCATTAGCAATCAGCCCCAGCATTTT
clone_size: few; d_call: TRBD2; j_call: TRBJ2-5; v_call: TRBV7-2; cdr3_aa: CASSSTSGKETQYF; cdr3_nt: TGTGCCAGCAGCTCGACTAGCGGCAAAGAGACCCAGTACTTC
clone_size: .; d_call: .; j_call: TRBJ1-5; v_call: TRBV11-2; cdr3_aa: CASSLATNQPQHF; cdr3_nt: TGTGCCAGCAGCTTAGCTACCAATCAGCCCCAGCATTTT
clone_size: few; d_call: .; j_call: TRBJ2-1; v_call: TRBV4-3; cdr3_aa: CASSQDGGIDNEQFF; cdr3_nt: TGCGCCAGCAGCCAAGATGGAGGGATCGACAATGAGCAGTTCTTC
clone_size: .; d_call: .; j_call: TRBJ2-7; v_call: TRBV6-5; cdr3_aa: CASSYDASYEQYF; cdr3_nt: TGTGCCAGCAGTTACGATGCATCCTACGAGCAGTACTTC
clone_size: .; d_call: TRBD1; j_call: TRBJ2-4; v_call: TRBV4-1; cdr3_aa: CASSQSPGQQLAKNIQYF; cdr3_nt: TGCGCCAGCAGCCAATCACCGGGACAGCAACTAGCCAAAAACATTCAGTACTTC
clone_size: once; d_call: .; j_call: TRBJ2-7; v_call: TRBV7-9; cdr3_aa: CASTALGYDQYF; cdr3_nt: TGTGCCAGCACCGCGCTGGGTTACGATCAGTACTTC
clone_size: .; d_call: TRBD1; j_call: TRBJ1-2; v_call: TRBV7-2; cdr3_aa: CTSKLGTGGAGYTF; cdr3_nt: TGTACCAGCAAATTAGGGACAGGGGGAGCAGGCTACACCTTC
clone_size: .; d_call: TRBD2; j_call: TRBJ2-3; v_call: TRBV7-9; cdr3_aa: CASSLPRGGPLTDTQYF; cdr3_nt: TGTGCCAGCAGCTTGCCGCGGGGGGGGCCACTCACAGATACGCAGTATTTT